Below, one T cell receptor beta chain is given with its context. The data stem from a study of blood T cell repertoires in COVID-19. As for the study in general: Sites across the United States, Italy and Spain contributed samples from acute and convalescent COVID-19. PBMCs, B-cell-depleted T cells, or T cells provided the cDNA or gDNA that made up the material.

Under the authors' procedure: Reference gene primer amplification in the assay estimated nucleated cell counts. Sequenced by immunoSEQ multiplex PCR; TCRdb stores in-frame clones only, minus some. D and trimming come from the DNA, and the V and J calls and clone size come from that table. The profile covers some 100,000 clones, with around 90% appearing a single time and 4.5% to 6% taken by the ten largest. The clonotype was recovered from a man in his 70s with acute or convalescent COVID-19. Sequencing was performed on peripheral blood.

The CDR3 DNA is TGCGCCAGCAGCCAGACAGGGGACCCCTCCTACGAGCAGTACTTC. This gives the protein CASSQTGDPSYEQYF. This chain connects TRBV5-1 to TRBJ2-7; TRBD1 matches at 8 bases. Germline assignment: CDR1 SGHRS and CDR2 YFSETQ. The CDR3 has 15 amino acids. The ends lost 4 bases at V and 0 bases at J; junction bases unmatched: 6.